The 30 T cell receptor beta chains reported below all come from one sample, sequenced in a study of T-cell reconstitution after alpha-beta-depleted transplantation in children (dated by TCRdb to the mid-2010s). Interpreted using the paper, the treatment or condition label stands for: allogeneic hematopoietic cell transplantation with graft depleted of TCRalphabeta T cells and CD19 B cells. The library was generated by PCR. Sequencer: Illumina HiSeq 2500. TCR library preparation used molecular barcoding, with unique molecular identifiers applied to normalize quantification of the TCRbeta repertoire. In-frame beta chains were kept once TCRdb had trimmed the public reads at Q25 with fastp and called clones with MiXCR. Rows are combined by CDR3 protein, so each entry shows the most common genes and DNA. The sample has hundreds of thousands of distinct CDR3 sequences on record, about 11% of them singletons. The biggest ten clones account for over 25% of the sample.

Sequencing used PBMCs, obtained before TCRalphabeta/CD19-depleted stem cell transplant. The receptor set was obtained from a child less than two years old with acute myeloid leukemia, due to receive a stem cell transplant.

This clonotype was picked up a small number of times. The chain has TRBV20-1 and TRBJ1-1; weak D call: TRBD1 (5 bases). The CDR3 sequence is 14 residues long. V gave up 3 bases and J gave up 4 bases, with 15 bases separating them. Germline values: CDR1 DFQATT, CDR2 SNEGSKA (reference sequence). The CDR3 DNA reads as TGCAGTGCTAGCGGGGGGAGGGTGGTCACTGAAGCTTTCTTT. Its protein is CSASGGRVVTEAFF.

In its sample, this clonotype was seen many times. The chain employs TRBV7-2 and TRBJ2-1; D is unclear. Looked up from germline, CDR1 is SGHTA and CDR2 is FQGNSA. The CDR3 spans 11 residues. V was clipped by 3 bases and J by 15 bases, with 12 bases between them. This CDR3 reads CASSFGVYPFF. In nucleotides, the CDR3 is TGTGCCAGCAGCTTTGGTGTGTATCCGTTCTTC.

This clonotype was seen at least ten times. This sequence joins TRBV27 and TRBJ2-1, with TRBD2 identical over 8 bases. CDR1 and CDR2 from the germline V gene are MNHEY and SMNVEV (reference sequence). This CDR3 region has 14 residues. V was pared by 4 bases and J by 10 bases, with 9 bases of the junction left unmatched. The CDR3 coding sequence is TGTGCCAGCAGTTGGTCCCCCGCGGGAGGAGAGCAGTTCTTC. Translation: CASSWSPAGGEQFF.

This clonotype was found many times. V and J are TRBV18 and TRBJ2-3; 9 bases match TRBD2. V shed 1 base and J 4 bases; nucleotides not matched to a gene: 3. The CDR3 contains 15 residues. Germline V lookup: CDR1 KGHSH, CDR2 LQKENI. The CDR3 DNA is TGTGCCAGCTCACCACTAGCGGGAGTCCCAGATACGCAGTATTTT. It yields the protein CASSPLAGVPDTQYF. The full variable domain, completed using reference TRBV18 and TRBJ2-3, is NAGVMQNPRHLVRRRGQEARLRCSPMKGHSHVYWYRQLPEEGLKFMVYLQKENIIDESGMPKERFSAEFPKEGPSILRIQQVVRGDSAAYFCASSPLAGVPDTQYFGPGTRLTVL.

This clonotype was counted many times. The DNA of the CDR3 is TGTGCCAGCAGCTTAGGTCTCCTAGGGGAGGAGCAGTTCTTC. Translation: CASSLGLLGEEQFF. This chain uses TRBV7-9 with TRBJ2-1; D may be TRBD1 or TRBD2 (5 bases each). Per the germline V gene, CDR1 is SEHNR and CDR2 is FQNEAQ (reference sequence). CDR3 length equals 14 residues. V gave up 1 base and J gave up 10 bases, with 14 bases separating them.

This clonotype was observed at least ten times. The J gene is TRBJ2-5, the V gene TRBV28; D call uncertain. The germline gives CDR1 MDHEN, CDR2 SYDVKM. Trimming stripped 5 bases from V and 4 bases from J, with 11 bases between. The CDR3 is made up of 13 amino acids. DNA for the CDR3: TGTGCCAGCAGTCCCCGGACGCCAGAGACCCAGTACTTC. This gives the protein CASSPRTPETQYF. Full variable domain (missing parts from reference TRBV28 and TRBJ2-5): DVKVTQSSRYLVKRTGEKVFLECVQDMDHENMFWYRQDPGLGLRLIYFSYDVKMKEKGDIPEGYSVSREKKERFSLILESASTNQTSMYLCASSPRTPETQYFGPGTRLLVL.

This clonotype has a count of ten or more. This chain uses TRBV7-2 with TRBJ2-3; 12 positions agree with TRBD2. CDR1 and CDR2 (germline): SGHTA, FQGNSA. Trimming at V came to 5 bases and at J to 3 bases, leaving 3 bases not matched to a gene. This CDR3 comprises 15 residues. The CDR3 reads CASSQTSGSTDTQYF. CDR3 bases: TGTGCCAGCAGCCAGACTAGCGGGAGTACAGATACGCAGTATTTT.

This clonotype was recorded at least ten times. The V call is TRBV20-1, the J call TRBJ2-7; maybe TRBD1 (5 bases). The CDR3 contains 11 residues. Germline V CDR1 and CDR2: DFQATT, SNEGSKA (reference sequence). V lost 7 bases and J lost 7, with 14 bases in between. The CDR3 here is CSVQDAGEQYF. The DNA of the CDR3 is TGCAGTGTCCAGGACGCAGGGGAGCAGTACTTC.

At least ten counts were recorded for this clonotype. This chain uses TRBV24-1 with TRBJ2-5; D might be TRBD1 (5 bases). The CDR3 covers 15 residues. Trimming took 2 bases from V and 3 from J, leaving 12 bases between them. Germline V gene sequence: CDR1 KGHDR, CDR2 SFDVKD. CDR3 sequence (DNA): TGTGCCACCAGTGATTCAGCCAAGGGGAAAGAGACCCAGTACTTC. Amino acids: CATSDSAKGKETQYF.

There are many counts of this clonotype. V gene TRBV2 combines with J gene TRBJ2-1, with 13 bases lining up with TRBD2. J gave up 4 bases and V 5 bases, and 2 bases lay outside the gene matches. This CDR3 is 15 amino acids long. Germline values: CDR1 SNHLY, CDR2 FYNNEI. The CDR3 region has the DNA TGTGCCAGCAGTACTAGCGGGAGGGAGTACAATGAGCAGTTCTTC. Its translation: CASSTSGREYNEQFF.

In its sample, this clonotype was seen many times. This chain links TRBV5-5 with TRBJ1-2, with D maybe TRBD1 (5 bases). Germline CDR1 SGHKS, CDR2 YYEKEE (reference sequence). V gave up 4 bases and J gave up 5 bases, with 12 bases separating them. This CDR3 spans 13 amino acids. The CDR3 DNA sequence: TGTGCCAGCAGCAGGGACGGCTCTTATGGCTACACCTTC. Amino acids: CASSRDGSYGYTF. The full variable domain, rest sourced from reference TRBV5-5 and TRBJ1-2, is DAGVTQSPTHLIKTRGQQVTLRCSPISGHKSVSWYQQVLGQGPQFIFQYYEKEERGRGNFPDRFSARQFPNYSSELNVNALLLGDSALYLCASSRDGSYGYTFGSGTRLTVV.

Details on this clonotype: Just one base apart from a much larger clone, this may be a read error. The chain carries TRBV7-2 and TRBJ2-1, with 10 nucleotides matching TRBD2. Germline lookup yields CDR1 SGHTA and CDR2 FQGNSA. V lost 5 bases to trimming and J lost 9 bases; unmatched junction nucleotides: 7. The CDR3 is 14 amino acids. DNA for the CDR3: TGTGCCAGCAGCACTAGCGGGACCAAGGGTGAGCAGTTCTTC. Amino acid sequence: CASSTSGTKGEQFF.

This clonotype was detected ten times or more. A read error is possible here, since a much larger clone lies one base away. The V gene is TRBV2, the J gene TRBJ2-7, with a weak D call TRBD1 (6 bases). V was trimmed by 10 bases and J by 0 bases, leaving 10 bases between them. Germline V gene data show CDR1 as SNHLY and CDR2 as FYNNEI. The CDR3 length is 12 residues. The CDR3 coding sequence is TGTGCCACCCGACAGGCCTCCTACGAGCAGTACTTC. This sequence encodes CATRQASYEQYF.

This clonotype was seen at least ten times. The CDR3 DNA reads as TGTGCCAGCAGCGTAGCGGGGTACAATGAGCAGTTCTTC. Its protein product is CASSVAGYNEQFF. The V gene is TRBV9, the J gene TRBJ2-1; the D gene is possibly TRBD2 (5 bases). The germline V gene encodes CDR1 SGDLS and CDR2 YYNGEE. V lost 0 bases and J 4 bases, leaving 5 bases between the germline ends. The CDR3 has 13 amino acids.

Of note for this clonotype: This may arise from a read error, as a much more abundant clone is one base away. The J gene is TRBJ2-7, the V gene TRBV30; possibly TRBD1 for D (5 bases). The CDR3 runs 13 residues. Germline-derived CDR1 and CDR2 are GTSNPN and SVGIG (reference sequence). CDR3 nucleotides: TGTGCCTGGAGTATTCGACAGAGATACGAGCAGTCCTTC. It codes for CAWSIRQRYEQSF. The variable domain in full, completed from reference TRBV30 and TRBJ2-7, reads SQTIHQWPATLVQPVGSPLSLECTVEGTSNPNLYWYRQAAGRGLQLLFYSVGIGQISSEVPQNLSASRPQDRQFILSSKKLLLSDSGFYLCAWSIRQRYEQSFGPGTRLTVT.

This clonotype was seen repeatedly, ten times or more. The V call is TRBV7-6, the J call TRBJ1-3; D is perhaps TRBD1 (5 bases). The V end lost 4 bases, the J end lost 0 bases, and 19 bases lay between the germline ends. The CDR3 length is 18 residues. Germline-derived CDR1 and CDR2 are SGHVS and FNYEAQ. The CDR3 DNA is TGTGCCAGCAGCTACGATCAGGGCATCTACAGCTCTGGAAACACCATATATTTT. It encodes CASSYDQGIYSSGNTIYF.

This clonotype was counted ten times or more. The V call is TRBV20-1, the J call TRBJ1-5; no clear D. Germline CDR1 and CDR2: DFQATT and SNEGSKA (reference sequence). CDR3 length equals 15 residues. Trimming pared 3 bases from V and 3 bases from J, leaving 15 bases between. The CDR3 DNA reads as TGCAGTGCTAGTGAACCCTCGGTCCCCAATCAGCCCCAGCATTTT. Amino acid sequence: CSASEPSVPNQPQHF.

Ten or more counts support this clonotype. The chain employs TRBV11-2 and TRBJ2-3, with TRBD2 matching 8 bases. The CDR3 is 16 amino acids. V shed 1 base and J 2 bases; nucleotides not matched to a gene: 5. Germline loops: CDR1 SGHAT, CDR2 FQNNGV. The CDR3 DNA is TGTGCCAGCAGCTTAGGAGCGGGGGCCCACACAGATACGCAGTATTTT. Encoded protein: CASSLGAGAHTDTQYF. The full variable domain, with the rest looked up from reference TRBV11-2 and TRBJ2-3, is EAGVAQSPRYKIIEKRQSVAFWCNPISGHATLYWYQQILGQGPKLLIQFQNNGVVDDSQLPKDRFSAERLKGVDSTLKIQPAKLEDSAVYLCASSLGAGAHTDTQYFGPGTRLTVL.

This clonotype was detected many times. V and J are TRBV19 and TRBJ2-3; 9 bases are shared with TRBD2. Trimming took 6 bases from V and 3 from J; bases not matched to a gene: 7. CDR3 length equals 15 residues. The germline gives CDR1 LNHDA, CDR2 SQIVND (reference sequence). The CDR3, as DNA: TGTGCCAGTAGAGTAAGCGGGGGGCCGACAGATACGCAGTATTTT. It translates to CASRVSGGPTDTQYF.

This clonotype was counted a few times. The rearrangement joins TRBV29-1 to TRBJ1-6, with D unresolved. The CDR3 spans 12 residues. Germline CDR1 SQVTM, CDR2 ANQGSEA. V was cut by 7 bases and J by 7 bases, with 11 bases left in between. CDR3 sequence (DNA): TGCAGCGCACTTGACACGAATTCACCCCTCCACTTT. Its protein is CSALDTNSPLHF.

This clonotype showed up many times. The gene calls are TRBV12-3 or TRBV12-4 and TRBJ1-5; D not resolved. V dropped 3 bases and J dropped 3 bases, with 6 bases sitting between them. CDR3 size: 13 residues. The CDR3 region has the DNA TGTGCCAGCAGTTTTAACGACAATCAGCCCCAGCATTTT. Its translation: CASSFNDNQPQHF.

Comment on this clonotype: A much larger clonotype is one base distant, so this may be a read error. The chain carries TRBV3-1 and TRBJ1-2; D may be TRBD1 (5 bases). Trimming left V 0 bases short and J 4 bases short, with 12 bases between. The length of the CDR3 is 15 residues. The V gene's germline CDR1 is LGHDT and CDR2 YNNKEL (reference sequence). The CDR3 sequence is CASSQDAGMGYGYTF. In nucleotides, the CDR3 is TGTGCCAGCAGCCAAGACGCAGGGATGGGCTATGGCTACACCTTC. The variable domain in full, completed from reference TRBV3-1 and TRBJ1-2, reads DTAVSQTPKYLVTQMGNDKSIKCEQNLGHDTMYWYKQDSKKFLKIMFSYNNKELIINETVPNRFSPKSPDKAHLNLHINSLELGDSAVYFCASSQDAGMGYGYTFGSGTRLTVV.

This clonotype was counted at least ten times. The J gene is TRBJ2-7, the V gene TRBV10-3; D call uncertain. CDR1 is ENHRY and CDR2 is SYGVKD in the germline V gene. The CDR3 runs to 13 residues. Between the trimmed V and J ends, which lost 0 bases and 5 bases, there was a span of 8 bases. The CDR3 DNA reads TGTGCCATCAGTGAGTCGGAGCTCCACGAGCAGTACTTC. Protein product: CAISESELHEQYF.

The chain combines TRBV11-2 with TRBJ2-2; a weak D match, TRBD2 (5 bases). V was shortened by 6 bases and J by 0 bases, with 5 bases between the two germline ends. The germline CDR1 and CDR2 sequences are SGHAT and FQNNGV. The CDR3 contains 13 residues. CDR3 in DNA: TGTGCCAGCAGACTAGCGAACACCGGGGAGCTGTTTTTT. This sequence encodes CASRLANTGELFF.

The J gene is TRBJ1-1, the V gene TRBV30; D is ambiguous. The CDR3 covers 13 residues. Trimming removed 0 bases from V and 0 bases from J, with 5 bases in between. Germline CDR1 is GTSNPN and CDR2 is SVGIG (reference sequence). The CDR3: CAWSVGVNTEAFF. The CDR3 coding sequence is TGTGCCTGGAGTGTGGGAGTGAACACTGAAGCTTTCTTT.

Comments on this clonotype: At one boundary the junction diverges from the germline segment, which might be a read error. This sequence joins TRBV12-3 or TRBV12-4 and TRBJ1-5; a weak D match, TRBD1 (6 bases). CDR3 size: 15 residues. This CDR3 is CASSLTGGNGQPQPF. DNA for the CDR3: TGTGCCAGCAGTTTGACGGGGGGCAACGGTCAGCCCCAGCCTTTT.

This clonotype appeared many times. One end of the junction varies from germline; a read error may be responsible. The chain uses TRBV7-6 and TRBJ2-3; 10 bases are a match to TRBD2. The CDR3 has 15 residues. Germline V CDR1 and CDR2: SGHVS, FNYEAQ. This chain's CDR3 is CASSRLAGHTDTQYF. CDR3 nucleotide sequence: TGTGCTAGCAGCCGACTAGCGGGCCACACAGATACGCAGTATTTT.

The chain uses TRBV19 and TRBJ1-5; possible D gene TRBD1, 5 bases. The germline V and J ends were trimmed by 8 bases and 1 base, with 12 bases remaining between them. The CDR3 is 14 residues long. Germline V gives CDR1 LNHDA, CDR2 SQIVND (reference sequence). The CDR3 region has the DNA TGTGCCAGTTCCCTCCGGGACAGCAATCAGCCCCAGCATTTT. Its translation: CASSLRDSNQPQHF.

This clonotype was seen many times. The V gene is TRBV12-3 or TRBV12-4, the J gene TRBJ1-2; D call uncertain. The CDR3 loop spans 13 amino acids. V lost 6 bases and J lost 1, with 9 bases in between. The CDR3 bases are TGTGCCAGCAGCCTGACGGTTAACTATGGCTACACCTTC. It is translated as CASSLTVNYGYTF.

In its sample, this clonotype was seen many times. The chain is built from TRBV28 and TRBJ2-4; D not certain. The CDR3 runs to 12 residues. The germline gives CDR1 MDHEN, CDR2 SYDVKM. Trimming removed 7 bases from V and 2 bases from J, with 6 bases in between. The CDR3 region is CASTSSKNIQYF. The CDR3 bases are TGTGCCAGCACCTCTTCCAAAAACATTCAGTACTTC. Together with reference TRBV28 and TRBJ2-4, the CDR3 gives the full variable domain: DVKVTQSSRYLVKRTGEKVFLECVQDMDHENMFWYRQDPGLGLRLIYFSYDVKMKEKGDIPEGYSVSREKKERFSLILESASTNQTSMYLCASTSSKNIQYFGAGTRLSVL.